This is a list of T cell receptor beta chains from one sample in a study of molecular identifiers for immune sequencing clone quantification. TCRdb used MiXCR to reprocess the PCR reads, holding one entry per CDR3 protein. The sample holds under 600,000 distinct CDR3 sequences, about a fifth seen once. The specimen sequenced was naive CD8+ T cells from blood, with Jurkat cell RNA spiked in. Receptor source: a human donor in good health. Some libraries in this study had Jurkat cell RNA spiked in. Both conserved end residues are part of each CDR3. A D gene is named only where the DNA matches it firmly. Clone size is not always given. Where it is, it says once, few, many or a class for expanded clones.

-	TRBJ2-3	TRBV6-2/TRBV6-3	TRBD2	TGTGCCAGCAGCCCAGGGCTTAGCGGGAGGGCCGAAACAGATACGCAGTATTTT	CASSPGLSGRAETDTQYF
many	TRBJ2-2	TRBV29-1	-	TGCAGCGTTTTGCTAGCCAGTACCACGAACACCGGGGAGCTGTTTTTT	CSVLLASTTNTGELFF
-	TRBJ1-4	TRBV6-5	-	TGTGCCAGCAGTTACCAAAAAGGAGGGGGAAATGAAAAACTGTTTTTT	CASSYQKGGGNEKLFF
-	TRBJ2-2	TRBV12-5	TRBD2	TGTGCTAGTGGTTTGACTCAGCGGGGGGGCACCGGGGAGCTGTTTTTT	CASGLTQRGGTGELFF
-	TRBJ2-7	TRBV29-1	TRBD1	TGCAGCGGAAGACAGGGCTACGAGCAGTACTTC	CSGRQGYEQYF
many	TRBJ1-5	TRBV28	-	TGTGCCAGCAGATCCCCCGGGGTCAGCAATCAGCCCCAGCATTTT	CASRSPGVSNQPQHF
few	TRBJ1-1	TRBV27	-	TGTGCCAGCAGTTCCCAACAGACCGGGAACACTGAAGCTTTCTTT	CASSSQQTGNTEAFF
-	TRBJ2-3	TRBV11-2	TRBD2	TGTGCCAGCAGTGGATTCGGGCGGCTCCTAGCGGGGGGGCCTAGCACAGTTACGCAGTATTTT	CASSGFGRLLAGGPSTVTQYF
many	TRBJ2-2	TRBV6-2/TRBV6-3	-	TGTGCCAGCAGTTACTACACCGGGGAGCTGTTTTTT	CASSYYTGELFF
few	TRBJ2-7	TRBV7-9	TRBD1	TGTGCCAGCAGCACCCGACAGGGTTCCCTACTCGAGCAGTACTTC	CASSTRQGSLLEQYF
few	TRBJ2-1	TRBV3-1	-	TGTGCCAGCAGCCAAGATGCGGGACAAAACAATGAGCAGTTCTTC	CASSQDAGQNNEQFF
many	TRBJ2-7	TRBV7-2	TRBD2	TGTGCCAGCAGCCTTACTAGCGGGAGTGTTCCCTACGAGCAGTACTTC	CASSLTSGSVPYEQYF
-	TRBJ2-3	TRBV20-1	-	TGCAGTGCCCTGGACTCATCTAGCACAGATACGCAGTATTTT	CSALDSSSTDTQYF
few	TRBJ2-1	TRBV2	TRBD1	TGTGCCAGTCTGGGGACAGGGCAGAGGGATGAGCAGTTCTTC	CASLGTGQRDEQFF
few	TRBJ2-1	TRBV7-2	-	TGTGCCAGCAGCTTGTTAGGGGTCGGCTACAATGAGCAGTTCTTC	CASSLLGVGYNEQFF
many	TRBJ2-2	TRBV6-5	TRBD1	TGTGCCAGCAGGACGGAGACAGGGATGACCGGGGAGCTGTTTTTT	CASRTETGMTGELFF
-	TRBJ1-1	TRBV4-3	-	TGCGCCAGCAGCCAAGATAGGGCGGACGGGGGAGCTTTCTTT	CASSQDRADGGAFF
-	TRBJ2-3	TRBV4-1	-	TGCGCCAGCAGCCAAGATATAACGTTTCTCGCAGATACGCAGTATTTT	CASSQDITFLADTQYF
many	TRBJ2-5	TRBV7-2	TRBD2	TGTGCCAGCAGCCCCACCGGAGCGGGGCCACAAGAGACCCAGTACTTC	CASSPTGAGPQETQYF
few	TRBJ2-1	TRBV3-1	-	TGTGCCAGCAGCCCTCGTTTCCCTTACAGCTCCTACAATGAGCAGTTCTTC	CASSPRFPYSSYNEQFF
-	TRBJ2-3	TRBV7-9	-	TGTGCCAGCAGCTTAGCGGGGTTGTCAGATACGCAGTATTTT	CASSLAGLSDTQYF
-	TRBJ2-2	TRBV27	TRBD1	TGTGCCAGCCGGGACAGAGGATACACCGGGGAGCTGTTTTTT	CASRDRGYTGELFF